Sequencing of this T cell receptor (beta chain) was carried out in a study of cytotoxic CD8 clonotypes in ibrutinib-treated CLL. Study results and caveats: The study found baseline clonality above age-matched healthy donors, tracking circulating CD8+ T-cell counts. Increased clonality at ibrutinib response gave way to a return toward baseline at progression.

Germline V gene lookup returns CDR1 SGHDT and CDR2 YYEEEE. With V trimmed by 4 bases and J by 5 bases, 12 bases remained unmatched. This CDR3 region has 18 residues. About this clone itself: The target antigen is unknown.

Generated by immunoSEQ multiplex PCR, the TCRdb table keeps only in-frame clones and is missing some. The sample comprises tens of thousands of clones, around 55% of which are singletons, and roughly 22% rests with the top ten. This TCR derives from a human donor with chronic lymphocytic leukemia. Sequencing was performed on PBMCs, taken after 24 months of ibrutinib treatment. The chain employs TRBV5-6 and TRBJ2-5; TRBD2 agrees at 15 bases. Here the CDR3 DNA reads TGTGCCAGCAGCCCGAGGCTAAGGACTAGCGGGAGGGTGGAGACCCAGTACTTC. Translating gives CASSPRLRTSGRVETQYF.